The clone carrying this T cell receptor (beta chain) was observed at least ten times. The sample belongs to a study of HIV-infected patients and healthy controls. TCRdb re-analysed the 5' RACE reads in MiXCR, keeping a single row per CDR3 protein. The sample records about 67,000 distinct CDR3 sequences, approximately 15% being singletons. The sample comprised CD4+ T cells from blood. This TCR derives from a human donor in good health.

CDR3 residues: CAISDSPPVQRQKDGYTF. The CDR3 nucleotides read TGTGCCATCAGTGATTCACCTCCTGTCCAAAGGCAGAAGGATGGCTACACCTTC. J is TRBJ1-2 and V is TRBV10-3, with D hard to call. The V gene lost 3 bases and the J gene lost 6 bases, with 26 bases spanning the gap. The CDR3 runs 18 residues. CDR1 and CDR2 (germline): ENHRY, SYGVKD.